Listed below are T cell receptor beta chains from one sample, sequenced in a study of CD8 T cells in ankylosing spondylitis. One entry per CDR3 protein, called by TCRdb with MiXCR from the 5' RACE reads. The sample carries 130,000 or so distinct CDR3 sequences, around 7% recorded once. Sequenced sample: blood, either unsorted or a sorted T cell fraction (not recorded which). The receptors were gathered from a male donor with ankylosing spondylitis or in good health (not recorded which). Each CDR3 is given with its conserved first and last residue. Each record gives: V gene, CDR3 length, J gene, CDR3 protein.

>TRBV29-1|12|TRBJ2-7
CSVGPTTYEQYF
>TRBV5-1|12|TRBJ2-1
CASSLSYSEQFF
>TRBV5-1|15|TRBJ2-7
CASSWGLAGNYEQYF
>TRBV7-2|15|TRBJ2-3
CASSQDLAGVDTQYF
>TRBV9|16|TRBJ1-4
CASSVSSYTTNEKLFF
>TRBV20-1|15|TRBJ2-2
CSATVAGGPGGELFF
>TRBV27|14|TRBJ2-1
CASSGTRSLGEQFF
>TRBV20-1|13|TRBJ2-5
CSVRAGGQETQYF
>TRBV29-1|13|TRBJ2-7
CSVWTSGPTEQYF
>TRBV7-2|13|TRBJ1-3
CASSADIRNTIYF
>TRBV18|16|TRBJ1-3
CASSPPQSGFGNTIYF
>TRBV5-1|15|TRBJ2-5
CASSLNWDLGETQYF
>TRBV4-2|15|TRBJ2-1
CASSQGDRADNEQFF
>TRBV30|16|TRBJ2-6
CAWRRVGTAGANVLTF
>TRBV6-1|16|TRBJ2-1
CASSGTSGSSYNEQFF
>TRBV7-8|15|TRBJ2-1
CASSPVPGAYNEQFF
>TRBV4-3|16|TRBJ2-1
CASSQAFGFSYNEQFF
>TRBV20-1|15|TRBJ1-1
CSVSPFDRGNTEAFF
>TRBV24-1|15|TRBJ2-2
CATSDPRRQGGELFF
>TRBV13|12|TRBJ2-7
CASSLAGKSEYF
>TRBV7-8|11|TRBJ1-4
CASYYNEKLFF
>TRBV10-3|14|TRBJ1-5
CAISDRGLWQPQHF
>TRBV7-2|14|TRBJ1-1
CASRLSRGVTEAFF
>TRBV20-1|17|TRBJ2-3
CSASLRDYHSATDTQYF
>TRBV5-1|13|TRBJ2-2
CASSLQGDRELFF
>TRBV5-1|14|TRBJ1-6
CASSQTGDNSPLHF
>TRBV15|16|TRBJ2-1
CATSGPAGPLAGEQFF
>TRBV10-3|13|TRBJ2-7
CAISERTGIEQYF
>TRBV9|15|TRBJ2-1
CASSVEGQGVNEQFF
>TRBV6-5|18|TRBJ2-3
CASSYSSSVLAGTDTQYF
>TRBV20-1|13|TRBJ1-2
CSATQGAVYGYTF
>TRBV29-1|16|TRBJ2-2
CSVAGTGASGAGELFF
>TRBV20-1|14|TRBJ2-1
CSATLAGAYNEQFF
>TRBV29-1|14|TRBJ2-3
CSVAGLVGGDTQYF
>TRBV20-1|16|TRBJ2-5
CSASPNGLAGQETQYF
>TRBV12-3/TRBV12-4|10|TRBJ1-2
CATRASGYTF
>TRBV30|12|TRBJ2-3
CAWRSGGDTQYF
>TRBV12-3/TRBV12-4|16|TRBJ2-1
CASSSPTSGRSSEQFF